This TCR beta chain appears in the sequencing data of a study of blood T cell repertoires in COVID-19. Study-level background: The study drew acute and convalescent COVID-19 samples from the United States, Italy and Spain.

The repertoire was sequenced with immunoSEQ multiplex PCR; TCRdb's copy has only in-frame clones and lacks some. This table has about 150,000 clones, more than 80% appearing once. Sequenced input: peripheral blood. The receptor was isolated from a woman between 40 and 55 years old with acute or convalescent COVID-19.

The CDR3 loop is CASSKDRSNQPQHF. For the CDR3, the DNA is TGTGCCAGCAGTAAGGACAGAAGCAATCAGCCCCAGCATTTT. The rearrangement links TRBV2 to TRBJ1-5; maybe TRBD1 (6 bases). The V gene lost 5 bases and the J gene lost 1 base, with 9 bases spanning the gap. The CDR3 totals 14 residues. The V gene's germline CDR1 is SNHLY and CDR2 FYNNEI. Supplemented by reference TRBV2 and TRBJ1-5, the full variable domain reads EPEVTQTPSHQVTQMGQEVILRCVPISNHLYFYWYRQILGQKVEFLVSFYNNEISEKSEIFDDQFSVERPDGSNFTLKIRSTKLEDSAMYFCASSKDRSNQPQHFGDGTRLSIL.